These 8 T cell receptor beta chains were all obtained from the same sample, sequenced in a study of blood T cell repertoires in COVID-19. The table came from immunoSEQ multiplex PCR; TCRdb's copy has only in-frame clones and leaves some out. The sample yields hundreds of thousands of clones, approximately 82% seen once. Sequences were obtained from peripheral blood. These receptors came from an elderly man with acute or convalescent COVID-19.

This clone has a single count. The chain has TRBV3-1 (or the pseudogene TRBV3-2) and TRBJ2-7; weak D call: TRBD1 (5 bases). Germline CDR1 LGHDT, CDR2 YNNKEL (reference sequence). Deletions cut 0 bases from V and 8 bases from J, with 14 bases between. This CDR3 is 14 amino acids long. CDR3 loop: CASSQDFRAAKQYF. In DNA, the CDR3 is TGTGCCAGCAGCCAAGATTTCAGGGCAGCAAAGCAGTACTTC.

V and J are TRBV9 and TRBJ2-5; TRBD2 matches at 8 bases. Germline assignment: CDR1 SGDLS and CDR2 YYNGEE. This CDR3 comprises 15 residues. Trimming took 2 bases from V and 2 from J; bases not matched to a gene: 5. The CDR3 loop reads CASSVGTRLQETQYF. CDR3 nucleotide sequence: TGTGCCAGCAGCGTGGGGACTAGGTTACAAGAGACCCAGTACTTC.

V usage is TRBV30 and J usage is TRBJ1-4; 7 bases line up with TRBD1. The CDR3 covers 16 residues. Germline assignment: CDR1 GTSNPN and CDR2 SVGIG (reference sequence). V lost 0 bases and J lost 5; bases outside the gene matches: 9. Written as DNA, the CDR3 is TGTGCCTGGAGTGTCCCTTCACAGGGGTGGAATGAAAAACTGTTTTTT. It encodes CAWSVPSQGWNEKLFF. Supplemented by reference TRBV30 and TRBJ1-4, the full variable domain reads SQTIHQWPATLVQPVGSPLSLECTVEGTSNPNLYWYRQAAGRGLQLLFYSVGIGQISSEVPQNLSASRPQDRQFILSSKKLLLSDSGFYLCAWSVPSQGWNEKLFFGSGTQLSVL.

This chain joins TRBV11-3 and TRBJ2-5; D unresolved. Trimming left V 4 bases short and J 1 base short, with 7 bases between. The V gene's germline CDR1 is SGHNT and CDR2 YENEEA. This CDR3 is 13 amino acids long. The CDR3 DNA reads TGTGCCAGCAGCTGGGCAGCCCAAGAGACCCAGTACTTC. It translates to CASSWAAQETQYF.

The chain carries TRBV3-1 (or the pseudogene TRBV3-2) and TRBJ1-6, with 10 bases matching TRBD1. The germline V gene encodes CDR1 LGHDT and CDR2 YNNKEL (reference sequence). Germline trimming cut 0 bases from V and 9 bases from J; bases unmatched to any gene: 11. The CDR3 extends over 18 amino acids. CDR3 in amino acids: CASSQEAWPGQGFSPLHF. CDR3 nucleotides: TGTGCCAGCAGCCAAGAAGCGTGGCCGGGACAGGGGTTTTCACCCCTCCACTTT.

This chain uses TRBV20-1 with TRBJ1-2; D remains unclear. Trimming cost V 3 bases and J 7 bases, with 6 bases left between them. Germline V gene sequence: CDR1 DFQATT, CDR2 SNEGSKA (reference sequence). The CDR3 covers 10 residues. CDR3 sequence: CSASLSGYTF. The CDR3 DNA sequence: TGCAGTGCTAGCCTATCTGGCTACACCTTC.

This clone was counted only a few times. The chain recombines TRBV7-2 with TRBJ1-6; D call uncertain. Germline V gene data show CDR1 as SGHTA and CDR2 as FQGNSA. This CDR3 has 15 residues. V was cut by 6 bases and J by 0 bases, with 9 bases left in between. The CDR3 nucleotides are TGTGCCAGCAGGATCAGAAGCTCCTATAATTCACCCCTCCACTTT. Encoded protein: CASRIRSSYNSPLHF.

The genes are TRBV2 and TRBJ2-3; D not certain. The germline V gene encodes CDR1 SNHLY and CDR2 FYNNEI. V was pared by 5 bases and J by 0 bases, with 9 bases between. CDR3 length: 14 residues. The CDR3 here is CASSILLSTDTQYF. The DNA for the CDR3 is TGTGCCAGCAGTATCCTTTTAAGCACAGATACGCAGTATTTT.